This T cell receptor (beta chain) was captured in a study of T cells in localized non-small cell lung cancer. Profiled with immunoSEQ multiplex PCR; TCRdb holds only in-frame clones, not every one. Seen here are 2,000 to 2,500 clones, approximately 31% observed once, and the top ten hold approximately 20%. This clone was seen a few times. CDR1 is KGHSH and CDR2 is LQKENI in the germline V gene. The J segment lost 8 bases and the V segment lost 3 bases, leaving 12 bases of the junction unmatched. CDR3 length: 15 residues. The rearrangement joins TRBV18 to TRBJ1-2; 7 nucleotides line up with TRBD1. The specimen comprised lung tumor tissue, sampled before any cancer treatment. This TCR was recovered from a female donor of 60 years or more with stage II lung adenocarcinoma. CDR3 DNA: TGTGCCAGCTCACCTGAATCGAGGGGGCGCGAAGGCTACACCTTC. Amino acids: CASSPESRGREGYTF.